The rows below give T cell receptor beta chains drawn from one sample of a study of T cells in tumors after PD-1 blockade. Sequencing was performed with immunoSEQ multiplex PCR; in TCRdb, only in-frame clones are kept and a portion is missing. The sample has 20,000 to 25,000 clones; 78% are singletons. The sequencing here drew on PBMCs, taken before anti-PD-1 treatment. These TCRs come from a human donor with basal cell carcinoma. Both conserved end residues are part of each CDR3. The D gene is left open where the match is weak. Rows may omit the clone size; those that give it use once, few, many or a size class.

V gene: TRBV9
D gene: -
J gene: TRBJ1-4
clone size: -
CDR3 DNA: TGTGCCAGCAGCCCCGGGGGGCCAACTAATGAAAAACTGTTTTTT
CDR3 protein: CASSPGGPTNEKLFF

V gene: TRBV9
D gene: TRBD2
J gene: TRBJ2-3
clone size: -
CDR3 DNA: TGTGCCAGCAGCGTAGCGGGAGGGAAGGATACGCAGTATTTT
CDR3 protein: CASSVAGGKDTQYF

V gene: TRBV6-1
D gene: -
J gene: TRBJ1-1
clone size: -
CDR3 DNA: TGTGCCAGCAGTGCAGGGTGGGGGATAGGTAGCAACACTGAAGCTTTCTTT
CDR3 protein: CASSAGWGIGSNTEAFF

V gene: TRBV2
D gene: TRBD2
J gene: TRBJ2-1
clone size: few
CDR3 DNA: TGTGCCTGCTGTGACGGGGGGGCGCGGGTGGGGAGCTCCTACAATGAGCAGTTCTTC
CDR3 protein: CACCDGGARVGSSYNEQFF

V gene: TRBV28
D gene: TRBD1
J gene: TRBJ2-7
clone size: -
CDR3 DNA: TGTGCCAGCAGCCCTATCAGGACAGGTTCCTACGAGCAGTACTTC
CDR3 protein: CASSPIRTGSYEQYF

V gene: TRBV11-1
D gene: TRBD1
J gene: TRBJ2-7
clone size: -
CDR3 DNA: TGTGCCAGCAGCGAAACGGGACAGCCTTCCTACGAGCAGTACTTC
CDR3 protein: CASSETGQPSYEQYF

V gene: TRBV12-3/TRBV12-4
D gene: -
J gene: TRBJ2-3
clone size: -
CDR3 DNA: TGTGCCAGCAGGGATACAGGGCTACACACGCAGTATTTT
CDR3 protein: CASRDTGLHTQYF

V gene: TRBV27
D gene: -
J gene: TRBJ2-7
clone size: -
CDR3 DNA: TGTGCCAGCAGTTTACGGGGCCCGGGGTACGAGCAGTACTTC
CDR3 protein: CASSLRGPGYEQYF

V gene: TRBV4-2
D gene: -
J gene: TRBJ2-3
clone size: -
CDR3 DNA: TGTGCCAGCAGCCCCTCGGGTGAGCAAGATACGCAGTATTTT
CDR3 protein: CASSPSGEQDTQYF

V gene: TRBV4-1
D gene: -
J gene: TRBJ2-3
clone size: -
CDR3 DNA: TGCGCCAGCAGCCAAAGACAGGACGGCGGGAAACCCCACTATGGTAGCACAGATACGCAGTATTTT
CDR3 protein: CASSQRQDGGKPHYGSTDTQYF

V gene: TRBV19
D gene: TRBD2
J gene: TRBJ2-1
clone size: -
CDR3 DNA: TGTGCCAGTAGTAAACTAGCGGGAGTTGAGCAGTTCTTC
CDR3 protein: CASSKLAGVEQFF

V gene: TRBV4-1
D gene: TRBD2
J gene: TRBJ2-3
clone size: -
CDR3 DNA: TGCGCCAGCAGCCAAGAGCTAGCGGGAGGCACCACAGATACGCAGTATTTT
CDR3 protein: CASSQELAGGTTDTQYF

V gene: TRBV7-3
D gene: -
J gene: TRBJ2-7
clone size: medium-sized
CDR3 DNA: TGTGCCAGCAGCCCCAACCAGGGACTCCACGAGCAGTACTTC
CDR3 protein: CASSPNQGLHEQYF

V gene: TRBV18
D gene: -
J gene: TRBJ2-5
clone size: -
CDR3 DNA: TGTGCCAGCTCACAGGGAGCGGAAGAGACCCAGTACTTC
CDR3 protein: CASSQGAEETQYF

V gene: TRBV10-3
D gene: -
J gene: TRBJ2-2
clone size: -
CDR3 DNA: TGTGCCATCAGCCCGGACCCCTCGGGCTGGAGCGGGGAGCTGTTTTTT
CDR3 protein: CAISPDPSGWSGELFF

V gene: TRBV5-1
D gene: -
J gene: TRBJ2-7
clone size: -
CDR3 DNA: TGCGCCAGCAGCCGAACTTCGGGGGGCGGGTACGAGCAGTACTTC
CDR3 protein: CASSRTSGGGYEQYF

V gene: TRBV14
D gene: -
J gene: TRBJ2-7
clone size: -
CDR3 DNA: TGTGCCAGCAGCCATGCCTACGAGCAGTACTTC
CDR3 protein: CASSHAYEQYF

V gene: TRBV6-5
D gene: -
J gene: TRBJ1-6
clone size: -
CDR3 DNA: TGTGCCAGCACGGCAGGGTATAATTCACCCCTCCACTTT
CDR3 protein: CASTAGYNSPLHF

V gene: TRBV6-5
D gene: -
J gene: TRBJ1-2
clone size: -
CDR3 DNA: TGTGCCACCACCAAACGCGGGACCAAGGTCGGCTACACCTTC
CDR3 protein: CATTKRGTKVGYTF

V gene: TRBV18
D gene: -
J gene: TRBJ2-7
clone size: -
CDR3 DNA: TGTGCCAGCTCACCAGGGACTTCGGGCTCGAGCTCCTACGAGCAGTACTTC
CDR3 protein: CASSPGTSGSSSYEQYF

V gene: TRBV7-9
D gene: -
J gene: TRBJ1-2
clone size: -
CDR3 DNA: TGTGCCAGCAGCCCGGGTTCACAGCTTGGCTACACCTTC
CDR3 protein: CASSPGSQLGYTF

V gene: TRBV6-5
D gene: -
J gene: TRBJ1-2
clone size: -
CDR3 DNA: TGTGCCAGCAGTTTAATGGGCAGGGGCTACACCTTC
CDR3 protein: CASSLMGRGYTF

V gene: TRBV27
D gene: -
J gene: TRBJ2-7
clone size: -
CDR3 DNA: TGTGCCAGCAGTCGTAGAGGGATGGCCTCGACCTATAGCTCCTACGAGCAGTACTTC
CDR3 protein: CASSRRGMASTYSSYEQYF

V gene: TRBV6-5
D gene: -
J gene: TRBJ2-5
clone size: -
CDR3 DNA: TGTGCCAGCACTAACCTCGCCGGGACGAAAGAGACCCAGTACTTC
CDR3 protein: CASTNLAGTKETQYF

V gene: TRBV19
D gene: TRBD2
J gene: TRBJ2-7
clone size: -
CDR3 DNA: TGTGCCAGTAGACCGACTAGCGGGATAGCATACGAGCAGTACTTC
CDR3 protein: CASRPTSGIAYEQYF

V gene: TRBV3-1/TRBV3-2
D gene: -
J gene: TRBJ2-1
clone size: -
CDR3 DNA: TGTGCCAGCAGCCAAGGGCGAAGCTCCTACAATGAGCAGTTCTTC
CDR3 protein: CASSQGRSSYNEQFF

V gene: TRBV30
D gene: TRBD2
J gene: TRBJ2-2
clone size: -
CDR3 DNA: TGTGCCTGGAGTAAGGGACTAGATTCCGGGGAGCTGTTTTTT
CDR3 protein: CAWSKGLDSGELFF

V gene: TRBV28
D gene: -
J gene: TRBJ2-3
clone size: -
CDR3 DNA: TGTGCCAGCAGTTTTAGTCGGCAGCAGTATTTT
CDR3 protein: CASSFSRQQYF

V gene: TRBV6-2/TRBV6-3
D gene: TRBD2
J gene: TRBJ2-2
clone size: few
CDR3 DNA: TGTGCCAGCAGTTACTTCGGGCTAGCGGGGGACCCTACCGGGGAGCTGTTTTTT
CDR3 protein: CASSYFGLAGDPTGELFF

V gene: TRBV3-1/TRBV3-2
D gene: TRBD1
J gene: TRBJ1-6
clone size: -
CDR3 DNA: TGTGCCAGCAGCCCCACAGGCCCAGGGGGCTCCTATAATTCACCCCTCCACTTT
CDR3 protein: CASSPTGPGGSYNSPLHF

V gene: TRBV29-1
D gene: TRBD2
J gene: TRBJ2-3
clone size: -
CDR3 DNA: TGCAGCGTTGATGCGGGGGGCACAGATACGCAGTATTTT
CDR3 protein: CSVDAGGTDTQYF

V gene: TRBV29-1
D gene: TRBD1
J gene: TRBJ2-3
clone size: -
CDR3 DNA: TGCAGCGTTGAGTTGAGGAAAGTTGCCGGACAGGGGGCATCAGATACGCAGTATTTT
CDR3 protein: CSVELRKVAGQGASDTQYF

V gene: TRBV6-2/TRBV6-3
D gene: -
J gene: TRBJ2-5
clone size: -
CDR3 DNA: TGTGCCAGCAGCGATCCACAAACCATGAAGTACCAAGAGACCCAGTACTTC
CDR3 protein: CASSDPQTMKYQETQYF

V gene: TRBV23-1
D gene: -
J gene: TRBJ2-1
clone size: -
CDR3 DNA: TGCGCCAGCAGAACAGTTATGGGGTACAATGAGCAGTTCTTC
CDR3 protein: CASRTVMGYNEQFF

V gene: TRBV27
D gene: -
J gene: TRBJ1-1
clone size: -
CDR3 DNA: TGTGCCAGCAGGCAAACCCCGGTACAGGGTTCGGCTTTCTTT
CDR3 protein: CASRQTPVQGSAFF

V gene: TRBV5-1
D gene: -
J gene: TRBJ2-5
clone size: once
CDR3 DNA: TGCGCCAGCAGCCCAGGAGGGGAGAGGGAAGAGACCCAGTACTTC
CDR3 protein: CASSPGGEREETQYF

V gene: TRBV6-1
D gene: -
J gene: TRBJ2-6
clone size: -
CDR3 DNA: TGTGCCAGCAGTGAGGACAGCACTGGGGCCAACGTCCTGACTTTC
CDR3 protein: CASSEDSTGANVLTF

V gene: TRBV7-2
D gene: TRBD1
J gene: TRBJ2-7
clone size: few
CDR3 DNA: TGTGCCAGCAGCTTGGGGACAGGGGGAGTCTACGAGCAGTACTTC
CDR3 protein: CASSLGTGGVYEQYF

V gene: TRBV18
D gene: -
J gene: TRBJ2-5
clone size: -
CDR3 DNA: TGTGCCAGCTCACCACGGGAGACCCAGTACTTC
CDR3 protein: CASSPRETQYF

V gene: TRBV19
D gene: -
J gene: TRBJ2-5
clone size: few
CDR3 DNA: TGTGCCAGTATTTTCCAAGAGACCCAGTACTTC
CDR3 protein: CASIFQETQYF

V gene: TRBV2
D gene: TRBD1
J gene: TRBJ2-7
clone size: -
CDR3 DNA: TGTGCCAGCAGTCCAACGACAGGGGTGGGCGAGCAGTACTTC
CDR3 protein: CASSPTTGVGEQYF

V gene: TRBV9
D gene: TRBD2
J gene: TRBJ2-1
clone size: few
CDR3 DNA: TGTGCCAGCAGCGTAGGGGGTAGCGGGGTACTATACAATGAGCAGTTCTTC
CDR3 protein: CASSVGGSGVLYNEQFF

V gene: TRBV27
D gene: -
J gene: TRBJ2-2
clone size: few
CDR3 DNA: TGTGCCAGCAGTTTACGTGGGAGGCTGGGCACCGGGGAGCTGTTTTTT
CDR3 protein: CASSLRGRLGTGELFF

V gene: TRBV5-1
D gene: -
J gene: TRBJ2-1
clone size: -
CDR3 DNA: TGCGCCAGCAGCTCCGATTCTGCGGGCTCCTACAATGAGCAGTTCTTC
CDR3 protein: CASSSDSAGSYNEQFF

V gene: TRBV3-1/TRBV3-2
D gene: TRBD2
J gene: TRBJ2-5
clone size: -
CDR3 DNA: TGTGCCAGCAGCCTGCGGGCGGGGGGGCCGGAGACCCAGTACTTC
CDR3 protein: CASSLRAGGPETQYF

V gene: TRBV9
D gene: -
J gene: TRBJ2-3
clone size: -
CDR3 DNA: TGTGCCAGCAGCCCAGTAGGACCAGATACGCAGTATTTT
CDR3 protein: CASSPVGPDTQYF

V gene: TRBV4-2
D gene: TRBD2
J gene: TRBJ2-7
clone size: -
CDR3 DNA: TGTGCCAGCAGCCAAGGGGGACTACAGGCGGACGAGCAGTACTTC
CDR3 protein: CASSQGGLQADEQYF

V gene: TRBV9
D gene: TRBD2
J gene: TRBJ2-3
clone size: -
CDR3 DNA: TGTGCCAGCAGCCCCGTCGGTAGCGGGGATACGCAGTATTTT
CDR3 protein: CASSPVGSGDTQYF

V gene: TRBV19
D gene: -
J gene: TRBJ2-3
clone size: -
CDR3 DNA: TGTGCCAGTAGTAACAGGGAAGGGGCGCAGTATTTT
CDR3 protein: CASSNREGAQYF

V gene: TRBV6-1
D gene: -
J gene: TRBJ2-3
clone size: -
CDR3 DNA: TGTGCCAGCAGTGAATACGGGGGATCTAGCACAGATACGCAGTATTTT
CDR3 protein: CASSEYGGSSTDTQYF

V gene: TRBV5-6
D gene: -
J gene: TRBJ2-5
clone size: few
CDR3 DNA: TGTGCCAGCAGCAAAAGACGGCTACACCAAGAGACCCAGTACTTC
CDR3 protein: CASSKRRLHQETQYF

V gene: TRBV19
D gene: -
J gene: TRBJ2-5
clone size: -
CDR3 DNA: TGTGCCAGTAGTATAGGTCGCAGGGCACAGACCCAGTACTTC
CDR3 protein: CASSIGRRAQTQYF

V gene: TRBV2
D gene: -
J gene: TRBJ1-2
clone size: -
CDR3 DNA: TGTGCCAGCAGGGTAGCTCGCTACACCTTC
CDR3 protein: CASRVARYTF

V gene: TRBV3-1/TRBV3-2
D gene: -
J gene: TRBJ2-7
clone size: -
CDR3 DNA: TGTGCCAGCAGCCAAGTGGGGGAGCAGTACTTC
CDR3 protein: CASSQVGEQYF

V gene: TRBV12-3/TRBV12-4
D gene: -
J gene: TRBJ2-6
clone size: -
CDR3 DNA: TGTGCCAGCAGAAGATTTGGGGCCAACGTCCTGACTTTC
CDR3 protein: CASRRFGANVLTF

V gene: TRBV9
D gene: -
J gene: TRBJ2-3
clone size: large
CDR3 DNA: TGTGCCAGCAGCAAAAAAAGGTCGGACACAGATACGCAGTATTTT
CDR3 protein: CASSKKRSDTDTQYF